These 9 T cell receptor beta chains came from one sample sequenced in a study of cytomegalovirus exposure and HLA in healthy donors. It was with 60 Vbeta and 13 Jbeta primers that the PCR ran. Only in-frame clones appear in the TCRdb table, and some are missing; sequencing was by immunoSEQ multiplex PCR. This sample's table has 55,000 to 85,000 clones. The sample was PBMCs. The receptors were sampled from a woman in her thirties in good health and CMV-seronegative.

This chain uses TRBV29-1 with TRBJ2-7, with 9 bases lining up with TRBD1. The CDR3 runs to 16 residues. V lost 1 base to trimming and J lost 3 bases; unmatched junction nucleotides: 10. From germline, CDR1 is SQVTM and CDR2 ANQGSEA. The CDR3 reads CSVEVYGTGRNYEQYF. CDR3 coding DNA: TGCAGCGTTGAAGTCTATGGGACAGGGCGAAACTACGAGCAGTACTTC.

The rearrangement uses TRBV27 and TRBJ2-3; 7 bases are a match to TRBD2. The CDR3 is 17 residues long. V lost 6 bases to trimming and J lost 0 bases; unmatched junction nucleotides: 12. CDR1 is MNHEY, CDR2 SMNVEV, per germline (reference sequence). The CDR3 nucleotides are TGTGCCAGCAGCCTAATCCCTAGCGGATCTAGCACAGATACGCAGTATTTT. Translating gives CASSLIPSGSSTDTQYF.

CDR3 in DNA: TGCGCCAGCAGCCAAGACCCCGGTGCTTTCCGGGATACGCAGTATTTT. Translation gives CASSQDPGAFRDTQYF. The gene calls are TRBV4-1 and TRBJ2-3, with D uncertain. CDR1 and CDR2 (germline): MGHRA, YSYEKL. V was shortened by 0 bases and J by 6 bases, with 16 bases between the two germline ends. The CDR3 runs 16 residues.

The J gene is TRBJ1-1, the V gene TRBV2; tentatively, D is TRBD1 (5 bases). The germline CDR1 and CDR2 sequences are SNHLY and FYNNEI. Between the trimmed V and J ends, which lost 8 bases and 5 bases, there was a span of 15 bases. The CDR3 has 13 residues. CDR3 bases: TGTGCCAGCGTCCTCCGGGGGGGGACTGAAGCTTTCTTT. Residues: CASVLRGGTEAFF.

This CDR3 is CASTNSGGTGAEGKYF. As DNA, the CDR3 is TGTGCCAGCACCAATAGTGGGGGGACAGGGGCTGAGGGGAAGTATTTT. V usage is TRBV11-2 and J usage is TRBJ2-3, with 10 bases aligning to TRBD1. V lost 7 bases to trimming and J lost 13 bases; unmatched junction nucleotides: 20. Germline assignment: CDR1 SGHAT and CDR2 FQNNGV. CDR3 size: 16 residues.

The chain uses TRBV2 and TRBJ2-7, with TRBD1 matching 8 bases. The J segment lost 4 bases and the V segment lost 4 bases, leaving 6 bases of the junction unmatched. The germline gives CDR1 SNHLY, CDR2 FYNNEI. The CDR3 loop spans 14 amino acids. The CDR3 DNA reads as TGTGCCAGCAGTGTTCAGGGGGCGCGTTACGAGCAGTACTTC. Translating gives CASSVQGARYEQYF.

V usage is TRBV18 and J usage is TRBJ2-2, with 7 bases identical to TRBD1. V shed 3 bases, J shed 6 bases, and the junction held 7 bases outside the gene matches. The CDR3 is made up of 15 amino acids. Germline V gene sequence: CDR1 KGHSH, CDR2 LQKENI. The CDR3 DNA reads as TGTGCCAGCTCACCCCAACAGGGGCTGGCCGGGGAGCTGTTTTTT. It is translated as CASSPQQGLAGELFF.

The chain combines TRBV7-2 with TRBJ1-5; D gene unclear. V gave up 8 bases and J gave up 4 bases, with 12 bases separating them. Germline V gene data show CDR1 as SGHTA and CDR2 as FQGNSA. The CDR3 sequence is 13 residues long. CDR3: CASAREVNQPQHF. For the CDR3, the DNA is TGTGCCAGCGCCCGGGAGGTGAATCAGCCCCAGCATTTT.

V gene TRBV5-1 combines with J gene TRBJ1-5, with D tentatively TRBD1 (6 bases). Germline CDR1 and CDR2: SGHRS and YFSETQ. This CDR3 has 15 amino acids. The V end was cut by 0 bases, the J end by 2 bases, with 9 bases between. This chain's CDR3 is CASSLEGVGNQPQHF. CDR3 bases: TGCGCCAGCAGCTTGGAGGGGGTCGGCAATCAGCCCCAGCATTTT.